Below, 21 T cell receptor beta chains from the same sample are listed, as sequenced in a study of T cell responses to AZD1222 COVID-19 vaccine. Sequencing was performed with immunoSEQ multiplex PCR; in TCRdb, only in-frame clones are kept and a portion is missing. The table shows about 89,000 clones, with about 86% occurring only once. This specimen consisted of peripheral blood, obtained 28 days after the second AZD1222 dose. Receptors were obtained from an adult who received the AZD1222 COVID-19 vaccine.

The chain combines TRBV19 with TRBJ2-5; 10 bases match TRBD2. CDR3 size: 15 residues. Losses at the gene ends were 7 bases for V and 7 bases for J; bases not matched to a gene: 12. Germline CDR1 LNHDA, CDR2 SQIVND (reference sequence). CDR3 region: CASTPSGSGGGTQYF. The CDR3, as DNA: TGTGCCAGTACCCCGAGCGGGAGCGGGGGGGGGACCCAGTACTTC.

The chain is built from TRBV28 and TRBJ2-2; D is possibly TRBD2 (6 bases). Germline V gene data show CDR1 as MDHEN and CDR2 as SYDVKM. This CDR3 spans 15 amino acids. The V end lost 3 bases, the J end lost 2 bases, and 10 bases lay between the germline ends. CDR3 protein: CASSLGLFNTGELFF. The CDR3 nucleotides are TGTGCCAGCAGTTTGGGACTTTTTAACACCGGGGAGCTGTTTTTT.

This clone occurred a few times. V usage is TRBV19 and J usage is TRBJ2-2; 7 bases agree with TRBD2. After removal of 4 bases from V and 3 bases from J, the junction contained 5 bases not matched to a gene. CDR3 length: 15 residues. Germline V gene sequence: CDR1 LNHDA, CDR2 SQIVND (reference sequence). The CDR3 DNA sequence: TGTGCCAGTAGTAAGCGGGGTTCCCACACCGGGGAGCTGTTTTTT. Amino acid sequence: CASSKRGSHTGELFF.

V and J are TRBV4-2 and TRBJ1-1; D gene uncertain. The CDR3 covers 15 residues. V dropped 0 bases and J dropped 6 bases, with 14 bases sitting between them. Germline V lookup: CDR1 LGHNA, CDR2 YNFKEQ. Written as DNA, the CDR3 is TGTGCCAGCAGCCAAGATCTTGGGGAATTCGCTGAAGCTTTCTTT. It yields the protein CASSQDLGEFAEAFF.

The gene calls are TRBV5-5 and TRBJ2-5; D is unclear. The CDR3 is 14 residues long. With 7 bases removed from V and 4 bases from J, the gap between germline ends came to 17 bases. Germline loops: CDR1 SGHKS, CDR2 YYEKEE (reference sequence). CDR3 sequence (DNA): TGTGCCAGCTTACATACGATGGGCGGAGAGACCCAGTACTTC. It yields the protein CASLHTMGGETQYF.

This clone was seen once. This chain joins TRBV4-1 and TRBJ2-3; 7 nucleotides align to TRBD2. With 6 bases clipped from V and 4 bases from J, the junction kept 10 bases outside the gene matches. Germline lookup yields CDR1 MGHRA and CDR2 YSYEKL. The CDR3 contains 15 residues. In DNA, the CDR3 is TGCGCCAGCAGGCCACACGTGAGCGGGGCAGATACGCAGTATTTT. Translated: CASRPHVSGADTQYF.

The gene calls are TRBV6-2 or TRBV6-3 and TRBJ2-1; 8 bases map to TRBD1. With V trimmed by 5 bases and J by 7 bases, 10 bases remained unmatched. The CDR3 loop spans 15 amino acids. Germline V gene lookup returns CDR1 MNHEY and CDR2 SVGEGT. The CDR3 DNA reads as TGTGCCAGCAGTCACGGACAGGGTCGGTGGAATGAGCAGTTCTTC. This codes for CASSHGQGRWNEQFF.

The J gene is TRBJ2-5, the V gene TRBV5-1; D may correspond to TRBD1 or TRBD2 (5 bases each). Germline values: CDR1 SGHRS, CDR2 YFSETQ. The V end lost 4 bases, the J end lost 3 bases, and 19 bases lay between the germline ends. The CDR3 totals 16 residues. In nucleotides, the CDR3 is TGCGCCAGCAGCGGGAGAGAGGGGCTTCGGAAAGAGACCCAGTACTTC. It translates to CASSGREGLRKETQYF.

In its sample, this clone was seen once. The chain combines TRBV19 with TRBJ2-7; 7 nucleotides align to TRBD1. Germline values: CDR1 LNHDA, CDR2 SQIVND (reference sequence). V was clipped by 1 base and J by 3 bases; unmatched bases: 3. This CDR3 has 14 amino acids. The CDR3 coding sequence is TGTGCCAGTAGTATAGCACAGGGGAGCTACGAGCAGTACTTC. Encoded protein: CASSIAQGSYEQYF.

This CDR3 is CASSVDVTSYEQYF. The CDR3 bases are TGTGCCAGCAGCGTAGACGTGACATCTTACGAGCAGTACTTC. The chain recombines TRBV9 with TRBJ2-7; D is unresolved. This CDR3 has 14 residues. Trimming took off 0 bases at V and 4 bases at J, with 11 bases between the two ends. Germline V gives CDR1 SGDLS, CDR2 YYNGEE.

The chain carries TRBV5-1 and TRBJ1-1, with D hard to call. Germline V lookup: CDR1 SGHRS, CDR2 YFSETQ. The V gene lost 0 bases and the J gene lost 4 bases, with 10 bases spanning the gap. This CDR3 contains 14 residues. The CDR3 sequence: CASSLDTAATEAFF. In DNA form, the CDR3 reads TGCGCCAGCAGCTTGGACACAGCTGCCACTGAAGCTTTCTTT.

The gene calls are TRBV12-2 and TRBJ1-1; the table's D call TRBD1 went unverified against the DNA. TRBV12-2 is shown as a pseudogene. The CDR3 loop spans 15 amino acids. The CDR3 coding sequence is TGTGCAAGTCGCTTAGCCAGTACAGGGGACGGTGAAGCTTTCTTT. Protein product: CASRLASTGDGEAFF.

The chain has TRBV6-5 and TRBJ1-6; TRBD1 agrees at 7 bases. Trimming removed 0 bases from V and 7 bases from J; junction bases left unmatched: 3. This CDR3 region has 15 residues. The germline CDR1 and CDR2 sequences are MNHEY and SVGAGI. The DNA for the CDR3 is TGTGCCAGCAGTTACTCAGGGACAGCCAATTCACCCCTCCACTTT. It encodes CASSYSGTANSPLHF.

CDR3 amino acids: CASRLAGDHNEQFF. The CDR3 coding sequence is TGTGCCAGCAGACTAGCGGGAGACCACAATGAGCAGTTCTTC. This sequence joins TRBV28 and TRBJ2-1; 11 bases match TRBD2. Germline CDR1 and CDR2: MDHEN and SYDVKM. J was trimmed by 5 bases and V by 6 bases; bases with no gene match: 3. CDR3 length: 14 residues.

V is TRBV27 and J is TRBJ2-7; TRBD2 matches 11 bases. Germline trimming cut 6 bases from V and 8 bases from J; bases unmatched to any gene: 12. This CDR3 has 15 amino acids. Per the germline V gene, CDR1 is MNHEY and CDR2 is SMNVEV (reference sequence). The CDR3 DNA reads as TGTGCCAGCAGCCCCCCCGGGACTAGCGGTCGCCAGCAGTACTTC. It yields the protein CASSPPGTSGRQQYF.

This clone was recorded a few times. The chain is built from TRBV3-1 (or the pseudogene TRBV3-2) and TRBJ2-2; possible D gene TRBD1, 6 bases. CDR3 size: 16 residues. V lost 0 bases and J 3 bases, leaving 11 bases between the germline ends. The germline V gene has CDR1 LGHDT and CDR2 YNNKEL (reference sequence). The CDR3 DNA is TGTGCCAGCAGCCAAGAATTTGGACAGTACACCGGGGAGCTGTTTTTT. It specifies CASSQEFGQYTGELFF.

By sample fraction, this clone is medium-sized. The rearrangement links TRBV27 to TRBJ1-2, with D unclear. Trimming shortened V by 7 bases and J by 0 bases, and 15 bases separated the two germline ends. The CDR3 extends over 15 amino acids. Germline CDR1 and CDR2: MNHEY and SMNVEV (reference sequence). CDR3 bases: TGTGCCAGCACCATGGGTGGGGAAGCTAACTATGGCTACACCTTC. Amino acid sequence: CASTMGGEANYGYTF.

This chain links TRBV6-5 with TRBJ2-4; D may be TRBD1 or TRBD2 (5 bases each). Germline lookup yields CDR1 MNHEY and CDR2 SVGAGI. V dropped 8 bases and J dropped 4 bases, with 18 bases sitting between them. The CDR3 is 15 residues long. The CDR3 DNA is TGTGCCAGCGCATCCCCCGCAGGGACGAAAAACATTCAGTACTTC. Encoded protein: CASASPAGTKNIQYF.

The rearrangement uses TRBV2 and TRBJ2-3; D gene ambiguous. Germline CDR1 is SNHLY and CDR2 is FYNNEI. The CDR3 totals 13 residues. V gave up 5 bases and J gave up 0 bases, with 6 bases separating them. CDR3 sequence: CASSSDSTDTQYF. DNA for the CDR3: TGTGCCAGCAGTTCTGACAGCACAGATACGCAGTATTTT. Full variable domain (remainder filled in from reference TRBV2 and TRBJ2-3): EPEVTQTPSHQVTQMGQEVILRCVPISNHLYFYWYRQILGQKVEFLVSFYNNEISEKSEIFDDQFSVERPDGSNFTLKIRSTKLEDSAMYFCASSSDSTDTQYFGPGTRLTVL.

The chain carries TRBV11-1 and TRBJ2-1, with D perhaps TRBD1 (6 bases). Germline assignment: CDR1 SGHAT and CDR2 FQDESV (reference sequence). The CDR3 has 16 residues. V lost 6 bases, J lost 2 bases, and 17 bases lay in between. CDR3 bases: TGTGCCAGCAGACGACAGGAGTCTAGCACCTACAATGAGCAGTTCTTC. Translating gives CASRRQESSTYNEQFF.

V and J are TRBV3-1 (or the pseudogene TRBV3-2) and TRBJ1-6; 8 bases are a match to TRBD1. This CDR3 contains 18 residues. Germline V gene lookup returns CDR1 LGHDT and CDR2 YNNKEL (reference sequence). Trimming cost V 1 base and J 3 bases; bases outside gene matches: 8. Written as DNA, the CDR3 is TGTGCCAGCAGCCAAGGACAGGGGATTGGGAGCTATAATTCACCCCTCCACTTT. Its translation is CASSQGQGIGSYNSPLHF.